This TCR beta chain was identified in a study of T cells in Graves' hyperthyroidism and ophthalmopathy. This clonotype was seen repeatedly, ten times or more. The CDR3 sequence is 15 residues long. CDR1 is MNHEY and CDR2 is SMNVEV in the germline V gene (reference sequence). The germline V and J ends were trimmed by 3 bases and 10 bases, with 19 bases remaining between them. The source material, RNA transcripts, was used to amplify TCR beta CDR3 regions. HTBI primers were used for first-round RT-PCR of the TCR CDR3. TCRdb reanalysed the multiplex PCR reads using MiXCR and keeps one entry per CDR3 protein. The sample comprises 250,000 to 300,000 distinct CDR3 sequences, about 16% of which are singletons, and over 25% rests with the top ten.

The material sequenced was blood. This chain links TRBV27 with TRBJ2-1, with D tentatively TRBD2 (5 bases). This clonotype was sampled from a woman aged 45-60 years with Graves' hyperthyroidism that later progressed to Graves' ophthalmopathy. CDR3 region: CASSLFGSPYGEQFF. The CDR3 DNA sequence: TGTGCCAGCAGTTTGTTTGGGAGCCCCTATGGCGAGCAGTTCTTC.